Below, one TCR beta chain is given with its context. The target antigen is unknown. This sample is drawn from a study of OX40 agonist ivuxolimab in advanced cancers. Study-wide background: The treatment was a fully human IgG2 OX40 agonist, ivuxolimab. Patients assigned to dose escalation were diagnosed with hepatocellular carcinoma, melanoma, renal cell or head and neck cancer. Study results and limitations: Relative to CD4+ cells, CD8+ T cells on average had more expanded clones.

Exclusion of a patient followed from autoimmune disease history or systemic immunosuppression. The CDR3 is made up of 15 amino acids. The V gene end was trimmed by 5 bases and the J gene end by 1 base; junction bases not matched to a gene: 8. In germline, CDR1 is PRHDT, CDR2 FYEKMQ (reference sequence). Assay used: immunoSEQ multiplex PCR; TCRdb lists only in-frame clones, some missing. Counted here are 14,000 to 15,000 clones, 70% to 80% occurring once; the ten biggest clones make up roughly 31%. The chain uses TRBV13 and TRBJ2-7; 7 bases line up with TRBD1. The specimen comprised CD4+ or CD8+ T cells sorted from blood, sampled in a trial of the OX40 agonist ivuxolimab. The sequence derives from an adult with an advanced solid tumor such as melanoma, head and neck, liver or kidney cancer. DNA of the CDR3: TGTGCCAGCAGCACCAGGCTCAGGGGGTCCTACGAGCAGTACTTC. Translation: CASSTRLRGSYEQYF.